These T cell receptor beta chains were read from a single sample in a study of T-cell memory formation after mild COVID-19. TCRdb processed the 5' RACE reads anew with MiXCR; each CDR3 protein has one entry. The sample yields about 390,000 distinct CDR3 sequences, roughly 15% seen once. Sequenced sample: PBMCs or a T cell subset sorted from them (not recorded which). These TCRs come from a man aged 18 to 30 who had mild COVID-19 (a few samples of this study predate the infection). Cell type and time point are not known. CDR3s include the opening cysteine and the closing phenylalanine or tryptophan. D genes are given only for firm matches. Size is omitted from some rows. Given values are once, few, many or a class for expanded clones.

CDR3 protein: CASSPRVTIGELFF; CDR3 DNA: TGTGCCAGCAGCCCACGGGTCACCATCGGGGAGCTGTTTTTT; clone size: .; V gene: TRBV7-2; J gene: TRBJ2-2; D gene: .; CDR3 length: 14
CDR3 protein: CASSTATGGWAGELFF; CDR3 DNA: TGTGCCAGCAGCACTGCGACAGGGGGCTGGGCCGGGGAGCTGTTTTTT; clone size: few; V gene: TRBV7-2; J gene: TRBJ2-2; D gene: TRBD1; CDR3 length: 16
CDR3 protein: CASSLAPVPDTQYF; CDR3 DNA: TGTGCCAGCAGCTTAGCCCCAGTCCCAGATACGCAGTATTTT; clone size: few; V gene: TRBV7-9; J gene: TRBJ2-3; D gene: .; CDR3 length: 14
CDR3 protein: CASSYTNTGELFF; CDR3 DNA: TGTGCCAGCAGTTACACGAACACCGGGGAGCTGTTTTTT; clone size: many; V gene: TRBV12-3/TRBV12-4; J gene: TRBJ2-2; D gene: .; CDR3 length: 13
CDR3 protein: CASSQTGTLQETQYF; CDR3 DNA: TGCGCCAGCAGCCAGACAGGGACATTACAAGAGACCCAGTACTTC; clone size: .; V gene: TRBV4-3; J gene: TRBJ2-5; D gene: TRBD1; CDR3 length: 15
CDR3 protein: CASSGTKPADTQYF; CDR3 DNA: TGTGCCAGTAGTGGGACCAAACCAGCAGATACGCAGTATTTT; clone size: .; V gene: TRBV19; J gene: TRBJ2-3; D gene: .; CDR3 length: 14
CDR3 protein: CASSPTFGGGHEFF; CDR3 DNA: TGTGCCAGCAGCCCAACTTTTGGGGGGGGGCACGAGTTCTTC; clone size: many; V gene: TRBV7-2; J gene: TRBJ2-1; D gene: .; CDR3 length: 14
CDR3 protein: CAISDARPTNYGYTF; CDR3 DNA: TGTGCCATCAGTGACGCTAGGCCGACTAACTATGGCTACACCTTC; clone size: few; V gene: TRBV10-3; J gene: TRBJ1-2; D gene: .; CDR3 length: 15
CDR3 protein: CASSLIRGAKNIQYF; CDR3 DNA: TGCGCCAGCAGCTTGATACGGGGAGCCAAAAACATTCAGTACTTC; clone size: .; V gene: TRBV5-1; J gene: TRBJ2-4; D gene: .; CDR3 length: 15
CDR3 protein: CASSVERGRGANVLTF; CDR3 DNA: TGTGCCAGCAGTGTTGAAAGAGGGCGAGGGGCCAACGTCCTGACTTTC; clone size: .; V gene: TRBV2; J gene: TRBJ2-6; D gene: .; CDR3 length: 16
CDR3 protein: CSVVPRASTDTQYF; CDR3 DNA: TGCAGCGTTGTACCCAGGGCGTCCACAGATACGCAGTATTTT; clone size: few; V gene: TRBV29-1; J gene: TRBJ2-3; D gene: .; CDR3 length: 14
CDR3 protein: CASSRRAGQLNTEAFF; CDR3 DNA: TGTGCCAGCAGCCGGAGGGCTGGACAGCTGAACACTGAAGCTTTCTTT; clone size: few; V gene: TRBV5-4; J gene: TRBJ1-1; D gene: .; CDR3 length: 16
CDR3 protein: CASRGTNTGELFF; CDR3 DNA: TGCGCCAGCAGGGGCACGAACACCGGGGAGCTGTTTTTT; clone size: many; V gene: TRBV5-1; J gene: TRBJ2-2; D gene: .; CDR3 length: 13
CDR3 protein: CASSAAPRTEAFF; CDR3 DNA: TGTGCCAGCAGTGCCGCACCCCGGACTGAAGCTTTCTTT; clone size: many; V gene: TRBV2; J gene: TRBJ1-1; D gene: .; CDR3 length: 13
CDR3 protein: CASSLGTASPQYF; CDR3 DNA: TGTGCCAGCAGTTTAGGGACGGCGAGCCCCCAGTACTTC; clone size: .; V gene: TRBV28; J gene: TRBJ2-5; D gene: .; CDR3 length: 13
CDR3 protein: CASSLYVGRKTQYF; CDR3 DNA: TGTGCCAGCAGCTTGTATGTGGGGAGGAAGACCCAGTACTTC; clone size: many; V gene: TRBV5-4; J gene: TRBJ2-5; D gene: .; CDR3 length: 14
CDR3 protein: CSVVSDGNNEQFF; CDR3 DNA: TGCAGCGTGGTAAGTGACGGAAACAATGAGCAGTTCTTC; clone size: .; V gene: TRBV29-1; J gene: TRBJ2-1; D gene: .; CDR3 length: 13
CDR3 protein: CASSPSGRGGRGELFF; CDR3 DNA: TGTGCCAGCAGCCCCTCCGGGAGGGGGGGCCGTGGGGAGCTGTTTTTT; clone size: few; V gene: TRBV4-2; J gene: TRBJ2-2; D gene: TRBD2; CDR3 length: 16
CDR3 protein: CASNRRTGGFEQFF; CDR3 DNA: TGCGCCAGCAACAGGCGGACAGGGGGCTTTGAGCAGTTCTTC; clone size: .; V gene: TRBV5-1; J gene: TRBJ2-1; D gene: TRBD1; CDR3 length: 14
CDR3 protein: CASSRVRTGSGANVLTF; CDR3 DNA: TGCGCCAGCAGCCGCGTACGGACAGGGTCTGGGGCCAACGTCCTGACTTTC; clone size: few; V gene: TRBV5-1; J gene: TRBJ2-6; D gene: TRBD1; CDR3 length: 17
CDR3 protein: CSANRLSAGLGTQYF; CDR3 DNA: TGCAGTGCTAATAGACTCTCGGCCGGTCTCGGGACCCAGTACTTC; clone size: few; V gene: TRBV20-1; J gene: TRBJ2-5; D gene: .; CDR3 length: 15
CDR3 protein: CASSEGQNQPQHF; CDR3 DNA: TGCGCCAGCAGCGAGGGACAGAATCAGCCCCAGCATTTT; clone size: many; V gene: TRBV5-1; J gene: TRBJ1-5; D gene: TRBD1; CDR3 length: 13
CDR3 protein: CASSLRGLMNTEAFF; CDR3 DNA: TGTGCCAGCAGCTTAAGGGGGCTAATGAACACTGAAGCTTTCTTT; clone size: few; V gene: TRBV7-8; J gene: TRBJ1-1; D gene: TRBD1; CDR3 length: 15
CDR3 protein: CASSFHSDTEAFF; CDR3 DNA: TGTGCCAGCAGCTTTCACTCGGACACTGAAGCTTTCTTT; clone size: .; V gene: TRBV7-2; J gene: TRBJ1-1; D gene: .; CDR3 length: 13
CDR3 protein: CSALGGRQETQYF; CDR3 DNA: TGCAGTGCTCTGGGGGGCCGCCAAGAGACCCAGTACTTC; clone size: .; V gene: TRBV20-1; J gene: TRBJ2-5; D gene: .; CDR3 length: 13
CDR3 protein: CASSQSGTGTTGELFF; CDR3 DNA: TGCGCCAGCAGTCAATCGGGGACAGGGACCACCGGGGAGCTGTTTTTT; clone size: many; V gene: TRBV23-1; J gene: TRBJ2-2; D gene: TRBD1; CDR3 length: 16
CDR3 protein: CASSPTSYGGNQPQHF; CDR3 DNA: TGTGCCAGCAGTCCCACCTCATATGGCGGCAATCAGCCCCAGCATTTT; clone size: few; V gene: TRBV12-3/TRBV12-4; J gene: TRBJ1-5; D gene: .; CDR3 length: 16
CDR3 protein: CASRGDRGRGNIQYF; CDR3 DNA: TGCGCCAGCAGGGGTGACAGGGGGCGCGGAAACATTCAGTACTTC; clone size: .; V gene: TRBV5-1; J gene: TRBJ2-4; D gene: TRBD1; CDR3 length: 15
CDR3 protein: CASSLRGDPHSPLHF; CDR3 DNA: TGTGCCAGCAGCTTAAGAGGGGATCCCCATTCACCCCTCCACTTT; clone size: .; V gene: TRBV7-3; J gene: TRBJ1-6; D gene: .; CDR3 length: 15
CDR3 protein: CASSWDRYNEQFF; CDR3 DNA: TGTGCCAGCAGTTGGGACAGGTACAATGAGCAGTTCTTC; clone size: many; V gene: TRBV7-3; J gene: TRBJ2-1; D gene: TRBD1; CDR3 length: 13
CDR3 protein: CASTWTGGRHEQFF; CDR3 DNA: TGTGCCAGCACCTGGACAGGGGGCCGACATGAGCAGTTCTTC; clone size: .; V gene: TRBV7-9; J gene: TRBJ2-1; D gene: TRBD1; CDR3 length: 14
CDR3 protein: CASSEDVRAYEQYF; CDR3 DNA: TGTGCCAGCAGTGAAGATGTCAGAGCCTACGAGCAGTACTTC; clone size: few; V gene: TRBV2; J gene: TRBJ2-7; D gene: .; CDR3 length: 14